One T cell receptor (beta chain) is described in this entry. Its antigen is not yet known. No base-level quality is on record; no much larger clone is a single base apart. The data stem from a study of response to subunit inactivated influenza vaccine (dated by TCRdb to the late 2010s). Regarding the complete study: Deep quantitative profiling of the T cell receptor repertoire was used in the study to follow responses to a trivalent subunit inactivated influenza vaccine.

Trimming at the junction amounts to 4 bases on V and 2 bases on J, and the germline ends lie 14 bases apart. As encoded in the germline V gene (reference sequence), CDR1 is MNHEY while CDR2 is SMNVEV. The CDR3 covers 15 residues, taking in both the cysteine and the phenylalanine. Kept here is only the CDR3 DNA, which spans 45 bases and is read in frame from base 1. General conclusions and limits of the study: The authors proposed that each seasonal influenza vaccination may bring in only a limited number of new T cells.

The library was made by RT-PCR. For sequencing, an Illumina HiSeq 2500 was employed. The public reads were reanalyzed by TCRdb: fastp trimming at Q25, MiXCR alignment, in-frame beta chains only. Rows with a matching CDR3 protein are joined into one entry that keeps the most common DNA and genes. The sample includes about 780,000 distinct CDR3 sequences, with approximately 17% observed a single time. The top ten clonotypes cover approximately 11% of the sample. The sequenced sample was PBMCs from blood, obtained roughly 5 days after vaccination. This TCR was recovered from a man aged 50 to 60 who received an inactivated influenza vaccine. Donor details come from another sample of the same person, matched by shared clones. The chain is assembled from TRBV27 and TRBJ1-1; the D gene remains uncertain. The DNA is TGTGCCAGCAGTTCCTACGGCTTAGGAAACACTGAAGCTTTCTTT. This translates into CASSSYGLGNTEAFF.